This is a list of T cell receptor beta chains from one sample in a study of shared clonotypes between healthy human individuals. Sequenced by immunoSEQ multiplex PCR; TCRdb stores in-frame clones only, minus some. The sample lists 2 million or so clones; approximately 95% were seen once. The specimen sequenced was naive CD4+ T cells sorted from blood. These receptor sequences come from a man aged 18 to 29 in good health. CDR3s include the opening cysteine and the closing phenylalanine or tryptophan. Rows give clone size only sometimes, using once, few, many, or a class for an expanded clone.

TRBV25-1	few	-	CASSVGGLRYEQYF
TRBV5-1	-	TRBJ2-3	CASSPGEGWRDTQYF
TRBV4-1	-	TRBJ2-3	CASSQEPLRGSGGVGFTDTQYF
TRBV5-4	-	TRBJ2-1	CASSLPGSSYNEQFF
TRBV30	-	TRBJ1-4	CAWSVSPYGDINEKLFF
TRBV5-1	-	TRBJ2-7	CASSLERGSPGEQYF
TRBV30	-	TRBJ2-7	CALSQVYYEQYF
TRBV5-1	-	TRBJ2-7	CASSNRDSSYEQYF
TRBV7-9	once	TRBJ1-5	CASSSGTGGQPQHF
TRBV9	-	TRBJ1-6	CASSVLGDSPLHF
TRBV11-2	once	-	CASSSISGLTYEQYF
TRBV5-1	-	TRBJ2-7	CASSTEAGIYEQYF
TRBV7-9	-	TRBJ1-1	CASSFAGMNTEAFF
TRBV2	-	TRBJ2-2	CASSERGRDTGELFF
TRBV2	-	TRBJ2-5	CASSESRLAGGATTQYF